Below, 24 T cell receptor beta chains from the same sample are listed, as sequenced in a study of T cells of healthy individuals. TCRdb processed the 5' RACE reads anew with MiXCR; each CDR3 protein has one entry. The sample includes about 63,000 distinct CDR3 sequences, under 20% seen only once; the top ten take approximately 4.8%. The receptors originated from a human donor in good health.

The table lists this clonotype with many counts. One junction end disagrees with the germline gene, perhaps due to a read error. The rearrangement uses TRBV20-1 and TRBJ1-2; TRBD1 agrees at 9 bases. The CDR3 is made up of 11 amino acids. The germline V gene has CDR1 DFQATT and CDR2 SNEGSKA (reference sequence). Here the CDR3 reads CSATGTGWDRF. The CDR3 bases are TGCAGTGCCACCGGGACAGGGTGGGACCGCTTC.

This clonotype was seen more than once but under ten times. The chain has TRBV29-1 and TRBJ2-3; TRBD1 agrees at 9 bases. CDR1 SQVTM and CDR2 ANQGSEA come from the germline V gene. The CDR3 totals 14 residues. V was clipped by 4 bases and J by 6 bases; unmatched bases: 8. The CDR3 region is CSVGEQGATDTQYF. CDR3 DNA: TGCAGCGTTGGCGAACAGGGGGCCACCGATACGCAGTATTTT.

The chain joins TRBV18 to TRBJ1-2, with a possible D match to TRBD1 (6 bases). The V end was cut by 2 bases, the J end by 0 bases, with 13 bases between. Germline V CDR1 and CDR2: KGHSH, LQKENI. The CDR3 is made up of 16 amino acids. CDR3 sequence: CASSPTGTPSNYGYTF. In DNA form, the CDR3 reads TGTGCCAGCTCACCAACCGGGACACCTTCTAACTATGGCTACACCTTC.

There are many counts of this clonotype. The chain uses TRBV4-2 and TRBJ2-7, with 11 nucleotides matching TRBD2. With 2 bases clipped from V and 5 bases from J, the junction kept 8 bases outside the gene matches. The CDR3 has 16 amino acids. Germline V lookup: CDR1 LGHNA, CDR2 YNFKEQ. CDR3 sequence (DNA): TGTGCCAGCAGCCAATCGTCACTAGCGGGAGTCAACGAGCAGTACTTC. It yields the protein CASSQSSLAGVNEQYF.

The chain recombines TRBV5-1 with TRBJ2-7; 16 bases fit TRBD2. The germline V gene has CDR1 SGHRS and CDR2 YFSETQ. The CDR3 has 16 amino acids. V was pared by 4 bases and J by 6 bases, with 7 bases of the junction left unmatched. Here the CDR3 DNA reads TGCGCCAGCAGCGGGGGACTAGCGGGGGGGATTTCCGAGCAGTACTTC. Translated, it gives CASSGGLAGGISEQYF.

A few counts support this clonotype. The rearrangement joins TRBV29-1 to TRBJ2-1; 10 positions agree with TRBD2. CDR3 size: 14 residues. Losses at the gene ends were 7 bases for V and 6 bases for J; bases not matched to a gene: 9. Germline CDR1 reads SQVTM; CDR2 reads ANQGSEA. The CDR3 region has the DNA TGCAGCGGCAGTGGCAGACTAGCGGGCAATGAGCAGTTCTTC. Translation: CSGSGRLAGNEQFF.

This clonotype was seen at least ten times. This chain uses TRBV27 with TRBJ2-1, with TRBD2 matching over 9 bases. This CDR3 is 19 amino acids long. V lost 3 bases and J lost 2; bases outside the gene matches: 14. From germline, CDR1 is MNHEY and CDR2 SMNVEV (reference sequence). The CDR3 reads CASSLSGLASLQAYNEQFF. The CDR3 bases are TGTGCCAGCAGTTTGTCGGGACTAGCATCCCTACAAGCCTACAATGAGCAGTTCTTC.

This clonotype came up many times. The rearrangement links TRBV5-1 to TRBJ1-5, with 9 positions matching TRBD1. Germline V CDR1 and CDR2: SGHRS, YFSETQ. The junction had 3 bases not matched to a gene; V was cut back by 3 bases and J by 5 bases. This CDR3 is built from 14 residues. The CDR3 DNA follows: TGCGCCAGCAGCTCGGGACAGGGCGATCAGCCCCAGCATTTT. Encoded protein: CASSSGQGDQPQHF.

This clonotype was recorded at least ten times. The rearrangement links TRBV12-3 or TRBV12-4 to TRBJ1-2; D unclear. CDR3 length: 12 residues. Trimming stripped 1 base from V and 4 bases from J, with 4 bases between. The CDR3 sequence is CASSLGAYGYTF. In DNA, the CDR3 is TGTGCCAGCAGTTTAGGCGCCTATGGCTACACCTTC.

This clonotype showed up just a few times. This rearrangement joins TRBV11-3 to TRBJ1-6, with D possibly TRBD1 on 6 matching bases. Germline V CDR1 and CDR2: SGHNT, YENEEA. Trimming left V 7 bases short and J 4 bases short, with 17 bases between. This CDR3 is built from 16 residues. CDR3 sequence reads: CASINSPGHYNSPLHF. The CDR3, as DNA: TGTGCCAGCATCAATTCCCCGGGACATTATAATTCACCCCTCCACTTT.

This clonotype showed up just a few times. The J gene is TRBJ2-7, the V gene TRBV6-1; 12 bases are a match to TRBD2. This CDR3 contains 16 residues. Germline lookup yields CDR1 MNHNS and CDR2 SASEGT. The trim removed 2 bases at V and 3 bases at J, leaving 5 bases unmatched. The CDR3 is CASSETSGGTIYEQYF. Written as DNA, the CDR3 is TGTGCCAGCAGTGAAACTAGCGGGGGGACCATCTACGAGCAGTACTTC.

At least ten counts were recorded for this clonotype. CDR3 amino acids: CASSLDFGGYTF. The CDR3, as DNA: TGTGCCAGTAGTCTGGACTTCGGGGGCTACACCTTC. The chain combines TRBV19 with TRBJ1-2; D remains unclear. V lost 5 bases, J lost 8 bases, and 12 bases lay in between. From germline, CDR1 is LNHDA and CDR2 SQIVND (reference sequence). CDR3 length equals 12 residues.

This clonotype was counted many times. The chain combines TRBV28 with TRBJ1-5, with D unclear. The CDR3 covers 14 residues. With 5 bases removed from V and 7 bases from J, the gap between germline ends came to 15 bases. CDR1 and CDR2 from the germline V gene are MDHEN and SYDVKM. The CDR3 DNA reads TGTGCCAGCAGTACACGGAGGAAGCTCCAGCCCCAGCATTTT. It yields the protein CASSTRRKLQPQHF. Combining the CDR3 with reference TRBV28 and TRBJ1-5 gives the whole variable domain DVKVTQSSRYLVKRTGEKVFLECVQDMDHENMFWYRQDPGLGLRLIYFSYDVKMKEKGDIPEGYSVSREKKERFSLILESASTNQTSMYLCASSTRRKLQPQHFGDGTRLSIL.

The chain links TRBV12-3 or TRBV12-4 to TRBJ2-1; 9 nucleotides align to TRBD2. The trim removed 0 bases at V and 4 bases at J, leaving 7 bases unmatched. This CDR3 has 17 amino acids. Written as DNA, the CDR3 is TGTGCCAGCAGTTTAGCGGGAGGACTAGCGTATTACAATGAGCAGTTCTTC. Its translation is CASSLAGGLAYYNEQFF.

This clonotype was detected many times. The chain links TRBV4-1 to TRBJ2-7, with D perhaps matching TRBD2 (5 bases). V was cut by 0 bases and J by 3 bases, with 12 bases left in between. Germline V lookup: CDR1 MGHRA, CDR2 YSYEKL. CDR3 length: 15 amino acids. CDR3 protein: CASSQDGETRYEQYF. The CDR3 bases are TGCGCCAGCAGCCAAGATGGGGAGACACGCTACGAGCAGTACTTC.

The table lists this clonotype with many counts. The chain uses TRBV15 and TRBJ2-7, with 9 bases lining up with TRBD1. Germline CDR1 LNHNV, CDR2 YYDKDF (reference sequence). V lost 0 bases and J lost 11; bases outside the gene matches: 11. The CDR3 is 15 residues long. The CDR3 DNA is TGTGCCACCAGCAGAGATCGGGACAGGGTGTCCTCAAAGTACTTC. Translation: CATSRDRDRVSSKYF.

There are a few counts of this clonotype. The V and J genes are TRBV6-1 and TRBJ2-1; D unresolved. Trimming removed 1 base at V and 0 bases at J, with 10 bases between. CDR1 MNHNS and CDR2 SASEGT come from the germline V gene. The length of the CDR3 is 16 residues. The chain's CDR3 is CASSEGYESSYNEQFF. The CDR3 DNA follows: TGTGCCAGCAGTGAAGGGTACGAGAGCTCCTACAATGAGCAGTTCTTC.

In its sample, this clonotype was seen many times. The J gene is TRBJ2-5, the V gene TRBV10-3; D ambiguous. V lost 6 bases, J lost 7 bases, and 18 bases lay in between. Germline-derived CDR1 and CDR2 are ENHRY and SYGVKD. CDR3 length equals 14 residues. The CDR3 DNA is TGTGCCATCAGGGCTGAAAGGTCCGTGGGGACCCAGTACTTC. Protein sequence: CAIRAERSVGTQYF.

The rearrangement uses TRBV5-4 and TRBJ2-2; TRBD2 agrees at 8 bases. The V gene end was trimmed by 2 bases and the J gene end by 7 bases; junction bases not matched to a gene: 4. Germline loops: CDR1 SGHNT, CDR2 YYREEE (reference sequence). The CDR3 has 14 residues. This CDR3 reads CASSFSGGYGELFF. In DNA, the CDR3 is TGTGCCAGCAGCTTCAGCGGGGGTTACGGGGAGCTGTTTTTT.

This chain connects TRBV4-2 to TRBJ1-1; 10 bases fit TRBD1. From germline, CDR1 is LGHNA and CDR2 YNFKEQ. The CDR3 sequence is 16 residues long. V was pared by 1 base and J by 6 bases, with 8 bases of the junction left unmatched. CDR3 nucleotide sequence: TGTGCCAGCAGCCAAGTGGGGACAGGGGAAGGCGCTGAAGCTTTCTTT. Translated, it gives CASSQVGTGEGAEAFF.

The CDR3 region is CASRTNRGPLFGYTF. The CDR3 coding sequence is TGCGCCAGCAGGACAAACAGGGGTCCTCTCTTTGGCTACACCTTC. This chain joins TRBV5-1 and TRBJ1-2; TRBD1 agrees at 7 bases. CDR1 and CDR2 (germline): SGHRS, YFSETQ. The CDR3 covers 15 residues. V shed 5 bases, J shed 7 bases, and the junction held 14 bases outside the gene matches.

This clonotype was recorded many times. The CDR3 protein is CASSLFEGAYEQYF. CDR3 DNA: TGTGCCAGCAGTTTATTTGAGGGAGCCTACGAGCAGTACTTC. The J gene is TRBJ2-7, the V gene TRBV27; the D gene is possibly TRBD2 (5 bases). The CDR3 runs to 14 residues. The germline V gene encodes CDR1 MNHEY and CDR2 SMNVEV (reference sequence). Trimming pared 1 base from V and 2 bases from J, leaving 9 bases between.

This clonotype was found a few times. The chain joins TRBV24-1 to TRBJ2-1; D possibly uses TRBD1 or TRBD2 (6 bases each). This CDR3 comprises 14 residues. Trimming took 9 bases from V and 6 from J, leaving 17 bases between them. Germline V gene data show CDR1 as KGHDR and CDR2 as SFDVKD. CDR3 nucleotide sequence: TGTGCCACCTCTTCAGGGGTCGGGGGCAATGAGCAGTTCTTC. Its translation is CATSSGVGGNEQFF.

The chain joins TRBV6-5 to TRBJ2-7, with 7 bases identical to TRBD1. The CDR3 is 15 amino acids. Trimming removed 5 bases from V and 7 bases from J; junction bases left unmatched: 14. Germline V gene lookup returns CDR1 MNHEY and CDR2 SVGAGI. CDR3 sequence reads: CASSLQPGQPREQYF. CDR3 in DNA: TGTGCCAGCAGTCTTCAGCCGGGACAGCCTAGGGAGCAGTACTTC.